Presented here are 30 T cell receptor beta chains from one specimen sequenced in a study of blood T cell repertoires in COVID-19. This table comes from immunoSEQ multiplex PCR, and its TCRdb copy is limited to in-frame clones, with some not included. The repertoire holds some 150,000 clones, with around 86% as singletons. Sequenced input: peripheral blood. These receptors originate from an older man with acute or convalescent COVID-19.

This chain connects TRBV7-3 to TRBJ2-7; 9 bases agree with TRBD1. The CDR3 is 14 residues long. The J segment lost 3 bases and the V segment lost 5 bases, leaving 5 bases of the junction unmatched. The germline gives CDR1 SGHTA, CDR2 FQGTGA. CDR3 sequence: CASSRDRASYEQYF. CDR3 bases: TGTGCCAGCAGCAGGGACAGGGCCAGCTACGAGCAGTACTTC.

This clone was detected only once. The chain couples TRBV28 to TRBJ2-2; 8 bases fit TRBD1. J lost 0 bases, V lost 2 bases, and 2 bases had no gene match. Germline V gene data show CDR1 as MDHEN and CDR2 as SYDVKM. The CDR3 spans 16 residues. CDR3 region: CASSLAGGANTGELFF. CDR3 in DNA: TGTGCCAGCAGTTTAGCAGGGGGCGCGAACACCGGGGAGCTGTTTTTT.

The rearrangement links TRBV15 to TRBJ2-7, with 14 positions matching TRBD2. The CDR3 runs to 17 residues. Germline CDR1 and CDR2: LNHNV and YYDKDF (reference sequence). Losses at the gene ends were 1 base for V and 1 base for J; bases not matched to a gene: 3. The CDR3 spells CATSRGLAGGPSYEQYF. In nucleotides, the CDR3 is TGTGCCACCAGCAGAGGACTAGCGGGAGGGCCTTCCTACGAGCAGTACTTC. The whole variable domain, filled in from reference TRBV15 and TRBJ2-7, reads DAMVIQNPRYQVTQFGKPVTLSCSQTLNHNVMYWYQQKSSQAPKLLFHYYDKDFNNEADTPDNFQSRRPNTSFCFLDIRSPGLGDTAMYLCATSRGLAGGPSYEQYFGPGTRLTVT.

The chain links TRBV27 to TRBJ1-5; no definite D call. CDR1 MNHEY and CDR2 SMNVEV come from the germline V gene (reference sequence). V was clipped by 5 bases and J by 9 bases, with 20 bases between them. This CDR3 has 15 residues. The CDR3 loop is CASSTRTAGGGPQHF. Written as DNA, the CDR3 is TGTGCCAGCAGTACTCGGACGGCGGGCGGTGGGCCCCAGCATTTT.

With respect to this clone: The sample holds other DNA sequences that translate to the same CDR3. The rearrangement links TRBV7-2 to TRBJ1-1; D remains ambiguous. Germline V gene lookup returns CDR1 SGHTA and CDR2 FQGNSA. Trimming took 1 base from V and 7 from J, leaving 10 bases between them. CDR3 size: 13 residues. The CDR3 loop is CASSLEAGGEAFF. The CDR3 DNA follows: TGTGCCAGCAGCTTAGAGGCGGGAGGTGAAGCTTTCTTT. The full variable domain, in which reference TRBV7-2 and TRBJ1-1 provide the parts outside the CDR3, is GAGVSQSPSNKVTEKGKDVELRCDPISGHTALYWYRQSLGQGLEFLIYFQGNSAPDKSGLPSDRFSAERTGGSVSTLTIQRTQQEDSAVYLCASSLEAGGEAFFGQGTRLTVV.

The DNA for the CDR3 is TGTGCCAGCAGCGACGCGACAGGGGGTGAGCAGTTCTTC. Its protein is CASSDATGGEQFF. The V call is TRBV7-9, the J call TRBJ2-1; 9 positions match TRBD1. V shed 5 bases and J 9 bases; nucleotides not matched to a gene: 5. Germline V gives CDR1 SEHNR, CDR2 FQNEAQ (reference sequence). The CDR3 consists of 13 residues.

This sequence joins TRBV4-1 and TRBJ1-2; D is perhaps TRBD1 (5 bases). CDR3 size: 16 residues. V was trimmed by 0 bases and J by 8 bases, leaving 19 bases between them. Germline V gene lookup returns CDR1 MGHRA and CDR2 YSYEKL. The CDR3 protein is CASSQEGPRGRRGYTF. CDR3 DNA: TGCGCCAGCAGCCAAGAAGGTCCAAGGGGCAGGAGAGGCTACACCTTC.

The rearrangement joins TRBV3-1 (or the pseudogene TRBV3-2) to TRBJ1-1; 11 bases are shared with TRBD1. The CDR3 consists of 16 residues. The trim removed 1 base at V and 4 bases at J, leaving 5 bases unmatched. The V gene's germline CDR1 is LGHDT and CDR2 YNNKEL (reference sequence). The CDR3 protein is CASSQGRGTGGTEAFF. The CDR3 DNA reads TGTGCCAGCAGCCAAGGACGGGGGACAGGGGGCACTGAAGCTTTCTTT.

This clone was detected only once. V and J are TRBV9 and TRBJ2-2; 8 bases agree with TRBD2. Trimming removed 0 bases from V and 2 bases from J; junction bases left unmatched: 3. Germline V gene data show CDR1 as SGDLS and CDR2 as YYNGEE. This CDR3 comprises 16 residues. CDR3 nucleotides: TGTGCCAGCAGCGTAGGTAGCGGGGCCAACACCGGGGAGCTGTTTTTT. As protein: CASSVGSGANTGELFF.

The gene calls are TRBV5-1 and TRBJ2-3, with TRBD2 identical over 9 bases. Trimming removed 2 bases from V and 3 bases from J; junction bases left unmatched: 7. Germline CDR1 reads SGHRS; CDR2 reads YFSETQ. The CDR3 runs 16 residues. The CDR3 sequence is CASSFNGLASTDTQYF. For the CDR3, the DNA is TGCGCCAGCAGCTTTAACGGACTAGCGTCGACAGATACGCAGTATTTT.

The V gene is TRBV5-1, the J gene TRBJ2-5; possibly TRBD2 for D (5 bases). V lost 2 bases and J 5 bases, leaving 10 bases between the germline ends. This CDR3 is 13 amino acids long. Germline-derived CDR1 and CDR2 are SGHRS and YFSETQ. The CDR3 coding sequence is TGCGCCAGCAGCTTTTTGGGGAGTGAGACCCAGTACTTC. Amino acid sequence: CASSFLGSETQYF.

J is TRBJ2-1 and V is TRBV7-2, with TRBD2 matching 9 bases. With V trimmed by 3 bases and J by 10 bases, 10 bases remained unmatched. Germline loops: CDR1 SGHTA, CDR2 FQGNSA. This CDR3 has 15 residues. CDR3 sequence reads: CASSFGLAPKGEQFF. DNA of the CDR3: TGTGCCAGCAGCTTTGGACTAGCGCCCAAGGGGGAGCAGTTCTTC. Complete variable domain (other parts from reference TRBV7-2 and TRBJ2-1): GAGVSQSPSNKVTEKGKDVELRCDPISGHTALYWYRQSLGQGLEFLIYFQGNSAPDKSGLPSDRFSAERTGGSVSTLTIQRTQQEDSAVYLCASSFGLAPKGEQFFGPGTRLTVL.

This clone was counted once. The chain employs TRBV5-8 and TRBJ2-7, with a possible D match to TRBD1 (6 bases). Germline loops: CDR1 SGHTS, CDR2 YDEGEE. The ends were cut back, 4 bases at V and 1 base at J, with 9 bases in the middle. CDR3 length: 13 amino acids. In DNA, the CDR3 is TGTGCCAGCAGCAACAGGGATTCCTACGAGCAGTACTTC. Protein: CASSNRDSYEQYF.

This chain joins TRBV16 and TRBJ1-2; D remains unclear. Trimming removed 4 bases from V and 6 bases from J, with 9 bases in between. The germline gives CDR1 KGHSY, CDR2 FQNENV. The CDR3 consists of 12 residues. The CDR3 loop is CASSPTRNGYTF. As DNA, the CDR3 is TGTGCCAGCAGCCCGACACGGAATGGCTACACCTTC.

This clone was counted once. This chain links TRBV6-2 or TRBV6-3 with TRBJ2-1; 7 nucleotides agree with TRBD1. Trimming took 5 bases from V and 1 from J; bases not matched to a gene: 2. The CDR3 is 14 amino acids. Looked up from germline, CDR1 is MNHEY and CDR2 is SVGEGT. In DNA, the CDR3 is TGTGCCAGCAGTCCGGGACAGTCCTACAATGAGCAGTTCTTC. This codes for CASSPGQSYNEQFF.

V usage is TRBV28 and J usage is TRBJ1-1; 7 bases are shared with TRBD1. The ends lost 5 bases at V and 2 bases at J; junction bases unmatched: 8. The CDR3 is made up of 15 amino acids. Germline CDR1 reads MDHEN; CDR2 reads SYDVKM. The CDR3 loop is CASSPLGTANTEAFF. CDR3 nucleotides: TGTGCCAGCAGTCCCCTCGGGACAGCTAACACTGAAGCTTTCTTT.

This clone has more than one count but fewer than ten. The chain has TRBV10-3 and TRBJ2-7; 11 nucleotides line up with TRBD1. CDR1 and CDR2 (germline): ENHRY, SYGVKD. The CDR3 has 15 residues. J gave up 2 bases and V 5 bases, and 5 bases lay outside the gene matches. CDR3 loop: CAISPGQGAPYEQYF. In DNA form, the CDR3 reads TGTGCCATCAGTCCCGGACAGGGGGCACCCTACGAGCAGTACTTC.

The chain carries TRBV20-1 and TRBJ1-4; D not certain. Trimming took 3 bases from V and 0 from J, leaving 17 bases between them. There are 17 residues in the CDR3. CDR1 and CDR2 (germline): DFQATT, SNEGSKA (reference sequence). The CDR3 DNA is TGCAGTGCTAGTGGTCCCGGCGGAACCTCAACTAATGAAAAACTGTTTTTT. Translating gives CSASGPGGTSTNEKLFF.

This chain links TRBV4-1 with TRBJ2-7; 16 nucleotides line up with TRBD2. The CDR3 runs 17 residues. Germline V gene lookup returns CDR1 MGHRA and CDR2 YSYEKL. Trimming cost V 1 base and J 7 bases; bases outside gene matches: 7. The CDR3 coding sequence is TGCGCCAGCAGCCAAGGAGGGACTAGCGGGAGGGCAGCGGAGCAGTACTTC. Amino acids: CASSQGGTSGRAAEQYF.

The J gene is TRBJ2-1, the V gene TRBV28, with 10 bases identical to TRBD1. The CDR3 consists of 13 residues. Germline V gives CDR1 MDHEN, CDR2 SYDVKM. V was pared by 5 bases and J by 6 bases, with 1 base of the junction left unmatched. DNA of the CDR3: TGTGCCAGCAGTCGGACAGGGGGCAATGAGCAGTTCTTC. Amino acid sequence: CASSRTGGNEQFF.

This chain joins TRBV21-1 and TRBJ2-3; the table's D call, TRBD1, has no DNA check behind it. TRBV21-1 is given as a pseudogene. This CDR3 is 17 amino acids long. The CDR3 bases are TGTGCCAGCAGGGACAGGGACTCTACCTCTGGCACAGATACGCAGTATTTT. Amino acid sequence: CASRDRDSTSGTDTQYF.

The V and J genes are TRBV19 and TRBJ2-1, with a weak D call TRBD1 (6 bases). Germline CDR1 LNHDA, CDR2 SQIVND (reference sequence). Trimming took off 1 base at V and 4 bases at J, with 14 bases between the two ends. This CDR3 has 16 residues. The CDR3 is CASSIGRQVLYNEQFF. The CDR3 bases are TGTGCCAGTAGTATAGGGAGACAGGTTCTGTACAATGAGCAGTTCTTC.

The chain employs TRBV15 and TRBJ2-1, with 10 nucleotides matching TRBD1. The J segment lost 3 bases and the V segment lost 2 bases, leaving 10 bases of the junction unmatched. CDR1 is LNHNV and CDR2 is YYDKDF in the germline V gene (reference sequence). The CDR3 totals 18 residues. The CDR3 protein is CATSRNPGTGASYNEQFF. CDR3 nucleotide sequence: TGTGCCACCAGCAGAAATCCCGGGACAGGGGCCAGCTACAATGAGCAGTTCTTC.

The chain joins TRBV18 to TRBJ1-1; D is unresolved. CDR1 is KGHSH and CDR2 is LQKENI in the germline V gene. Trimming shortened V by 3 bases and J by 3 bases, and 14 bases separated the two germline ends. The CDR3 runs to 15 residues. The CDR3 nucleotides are TGTGCCAGCTCACCTATAGCGGGTTTGGACACTGAAGCTTTCTTT. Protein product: CASSPIAGLDTEAFF.

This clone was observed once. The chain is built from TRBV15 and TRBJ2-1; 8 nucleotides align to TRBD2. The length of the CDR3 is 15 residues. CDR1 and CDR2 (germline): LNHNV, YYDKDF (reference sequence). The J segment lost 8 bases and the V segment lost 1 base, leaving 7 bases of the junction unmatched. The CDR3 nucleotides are TGTGCCACCAGCAGAGTGAGCGGGAGTTTCGATGAGCAGTTCTTC. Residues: CATSRVSGSFDEQFF.

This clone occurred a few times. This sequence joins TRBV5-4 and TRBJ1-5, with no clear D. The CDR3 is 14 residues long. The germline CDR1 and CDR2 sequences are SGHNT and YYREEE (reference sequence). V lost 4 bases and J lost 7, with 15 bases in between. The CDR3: CASSQDLREQPQHF. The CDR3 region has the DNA TGTGCCAGCAGCCAGGACCTCCGGGAGCAGCCCCAGCATTTT.

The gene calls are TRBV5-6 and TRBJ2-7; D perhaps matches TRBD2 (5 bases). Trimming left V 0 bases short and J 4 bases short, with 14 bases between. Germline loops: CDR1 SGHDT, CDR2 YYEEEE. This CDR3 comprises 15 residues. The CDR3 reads CASSLAGLAKYEQYF. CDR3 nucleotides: TGTGCCAGCAGCTTGGCTGGGTTAGCGAAATACGAGCAGTACTTC. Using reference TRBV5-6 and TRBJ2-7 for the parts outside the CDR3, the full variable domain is DAGVTQSPTHLIKTRGQQVTLRCSPKSGHDTVSWYQQALGQGPQFIFQYYEEEERQRGNFPDRFSGHQFPNYSSELNVNALLLGDSALYLCASSLAGLAKYEQYFGPGTRLTVT.

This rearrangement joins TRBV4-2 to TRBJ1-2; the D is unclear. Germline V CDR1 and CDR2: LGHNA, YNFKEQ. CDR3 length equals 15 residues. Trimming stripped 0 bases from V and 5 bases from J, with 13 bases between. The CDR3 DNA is TGTGCCAGCAGCCAAGATGAGGGTTTAGGGTATGGCTACACCTTC. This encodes CASSQDEGLGYGYTF.

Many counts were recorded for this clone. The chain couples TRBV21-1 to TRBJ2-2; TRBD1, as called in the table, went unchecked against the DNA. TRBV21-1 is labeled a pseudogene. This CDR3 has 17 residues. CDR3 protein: CASSKDPGFTNTGELFF. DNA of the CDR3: TGTGCCAGCAGCAAAGACCCAGGGTTTACGAACACCGGGGAGCTGTTTTTT.

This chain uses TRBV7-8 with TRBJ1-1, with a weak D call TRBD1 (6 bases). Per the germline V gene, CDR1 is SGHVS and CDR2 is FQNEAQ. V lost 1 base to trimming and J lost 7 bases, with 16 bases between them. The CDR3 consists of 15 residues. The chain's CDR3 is CASSLGGTGNLEAFF. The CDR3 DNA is TGTGCCAGCAGCTTAGGGGGAACAGGGAACCTTGAAGCTTTCTTT.